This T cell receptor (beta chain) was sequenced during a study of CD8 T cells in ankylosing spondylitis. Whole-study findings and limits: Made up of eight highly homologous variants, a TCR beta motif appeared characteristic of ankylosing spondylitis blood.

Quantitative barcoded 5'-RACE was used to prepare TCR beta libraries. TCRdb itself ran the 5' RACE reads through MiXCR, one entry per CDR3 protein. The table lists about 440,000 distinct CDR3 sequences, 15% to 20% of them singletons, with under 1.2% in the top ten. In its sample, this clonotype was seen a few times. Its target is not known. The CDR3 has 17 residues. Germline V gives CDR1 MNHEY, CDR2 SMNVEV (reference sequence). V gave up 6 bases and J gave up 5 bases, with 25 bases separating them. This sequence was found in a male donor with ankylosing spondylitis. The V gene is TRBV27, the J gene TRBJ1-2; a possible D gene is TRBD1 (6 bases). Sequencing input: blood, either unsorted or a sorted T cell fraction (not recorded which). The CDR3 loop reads CASSPAIRGGWEYGYTF. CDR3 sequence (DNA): TGTGCCAGCAGCCCGGCTATAAGGGGGGGCTGGGAATATGGCTACACCTTC.